What follows are 21 T cell receptor beta chains derived from one specimen sequenced in a study of early T cells in non-severe SARS-CoV-2 infection. MiXCR was run by TCRdb on the 5' RACE reads, yielding one entry per CDR3 protein. The table shows 43,000 or so distinct CDR3 sequences, with 4% occurring only once. The sequencing sample was made of whole blood. The receptors come from an adult who was a healthcare worker with PCR-confirmed SARS-CoV-2 infection or an uninfected control (not recorded which).

This clonotype has ten or more counts. The chain links TRBV29-1 to TRBJ1-2; D is undetermined. Germline V lookup: CDR1 SQVTM, CDR2 ANQGSEA. V lost 7 bases, J lost 3 bases, and 12 bases lay in between. CDR3 length: 12 amino acids. The CDR3 coding sequence is TGCAGCGCCCACTCTGAATACTATGGCTACACCTTC. As protein: CSAHSEYYGYTF. Variable domain in full (rest from reference TRBV29-1 and TRBJ1-2): SAVISQKPSRDICQRGTSLTIQCQVDSQVTMMFWYRQQPGQSLTLIATANQGSEATYESGFVIDKFPISRPNLTFSTLTVSNMSPEDSSIYLCSAHSEYYGYTFGSGTRLTVV.

The rearrangement links TRBV7-8 to TRBJ2-3; 9 nucleotides match TRBD2. The CDR3 is 16 amino acids. The V and J ends lost 5 bases and 0 bases, in that order; junction bases with no gene match: 6. Germline V gene data show CDR1 as SGHVS and CDR2 as FQNEAQ. The CDR3 spells CASSPGAGGSTDTQYF. CDR3 nucleotide sequence: TGTGCCAGCAGCCCGGGAGCGGGGGGAAGCACAGATACGCAGTATTTT.

This clonotype has at least ten counts. The chain combines TRBV7-9 with TRBJ2-3, with D unclear. V lost 5 bases and J lost 6, with 9 bases in between. CDR3 length equals 12 residues. Per the germline V gene, CDR1 is SEHNR and CDR2 is FQNEAQ (reference sequence). The CDR3 coding sequence is TGTGCCAGCAGCCCCGGGCCGGATACGCAGTATTTT. Translated, it gives CASSPGPDTQYF.

The rearrangement joins TRBV20-1 to TRBJ2-3, with 9 bases fitting TRBD2. Germline CDR1 and CDR2: DFQATT and SNEGSKA (reference sequence). CDR3 size: 15 residues. The V segment lost 5 bases and the J segment 2 bases; nucleotides outside the gene matches: 8. CDR3 DNA sequence: TGCAGTGCTCAAGCCGGGACTAGCCTCACAGATACGCAGTATTTT. It yields the protein CSAQAGTSLTDTQYF.

This clonotype was seen a few times. For the CDR3, the DNA is TGTGCCCTGGGACGGGGCTCCCCTGGAAACACCATATATTTT. Its translation: CALGRGSPGNTIYF. The rearrangement uses TRBV30 and TRBJ1-3, with D possibly matching TRBD1 (5 bases). Germline assignment: CDR1 GTSNPN and CDR2 SVGIG (reference sequence). This CDR3 contains 14 residues. V was shortened by 8 bases and J by 2 bases, with 16 bases between the two germline ends.

This clonotype has a count of ten or more. The V gene is TRBV19, the J gene TRBJ1-2; TRBD1 might be the D (5 bases). This CDR3 has 15 residues. V was pared by 5 bases and J by 2 bases, with 15 bases between. Germline V gene lookup returns CDR1 LNHDA and CDR2 SQIVND (reference sequence). The CDR3 DNA follows: TGTGCCAGTAGTTCCCGGGGGACGATCAACTATGGCTACACCTTC. This sequence encodes CASSSRGTINYGYTF.

This clonotype was detected ten times or more. The chain employs TRBV3-1 and TRBJ2-7; no reliable D call. The CDR3 is 14 residues long. Per the germline V gene, CDR1 is LGHDT and CDR2 is YNNKEL (reference sequence). V lost 1 base and J lost 5, with 12 bases in between. The DNA of the CDR3 is TGTGCCAGCAGCCAAGTTCGGGTTCCCCACGAGCAGTACTTC. It specifies CASSQVRVPHEQYF.

This clonotype was detected ten times or more. The chain has TRBV29-1 and TRBJ2-5; 7 bases fit TRBD1. The length of the CDR3 is 13 residues. The junction had 6 bases not matched to a gene; V was cut back by 6 bases and J by 2 bases. Germline V gene sequence: CDR1 SQVTM, CDR2 ANQGSEA. CDR3: CSVTGTDQETQYF. The CDR3, as DNA: TGCAGCGTGACAGGGACGGATCAAGAGACCCAGTACTTC.

This clonotype was counted ten times or more. The rearrangement joins TRBV7-6 to TRBJ2-2, with D perhaps matching TRBD2 (5 bases). Germline-derived CDR1 and CDR2 are SGHVS and FNYEAQ. The ends were cut back, 0 bases at V and 3 bases at J, with 11 bases in the middle. The CDR3 extends over 16 amino acids. CDR3 DNA: TGTGCCAGCAGCTTAGCATCTGGGGAGCACACCGGGGAGCTGTTTTTT. It encodes CASSLASGEHTGELFF.

This clonotype was counted ten times or more. The genes are TRBV19 and TRBJ2-4, with 9 bases lining up with TRBD2. V shed 3 bases, J shed 6 bases, and the junction held 12 bases outside the gene matches. CDR3 length: 17 amino acids. Germline assignment: CDR1 LNHDA and CDR2 SQIVND (reference sequence). The CDR3, as DNA: TGTGCCAGTAGTATTTCTTCTAGCGGGACTCCCTTAAACATTCAGTACTTC. It translates to CASSISSSGTPLNIQYF. The complete variable domain, with remaining parts taken from reference TRBV19 and TRBJ2-4, reads DGGITQSPKYLFRKEGQNVTLSCEQNLNHDAMYWYRQDPGQGLRLIYYSQIVNDFQKGDIAEGYSVSREKKESFPLTVTSAQKNPTAFYLCASSISSSGTPLNIQYFGAGTRLSVL.

Only a few counts were recorded for this clonotype. This rearrangement joins TRBV30 to TRBJ2-7; 9 bases line up with TRBD2. The germline CDR1 and CDR2 sequences are GTSNPN and SVGIG (reference sequence). This CDR3 comprises 15 residues. V gave up 2 bases and J gave up 3 bases; unmatched junction bases: 8. In DNA, the CDR3 is TGTGCCTGGAGTCGTAAAGGACTAGCGATCTACGAGCAGTACTTC. Its translation: CAWSRKGLAIYEQYF.

This clonotype was counted ten times or more. This chain connects TRBV2 to TRBJ2-3; 10 bases line up with TRBD1. The CDR3 loop spans 16 amino acids. The V and J ends lost 3 bases and 0 bases, in that order; junction bases with no gene match: 3. Per the germline V gene, CDR1 is SNHLY and CDR2 is FYNNEI. In nucleotides, the CDR3 is TGTGCCAGCAGTGAGGACAGGGGGACTAGCACAGATACGCAGTATTTT. Protein sequence: CASSEDRGTSTDTQYF.

This clonotype was seen ten or more times. In DNA form, the CDR3 reads TGTGCCAGCACTGGGAGCGTGAACACTGAAGCTTTCTTT. This codes for CASTGSVNTEAFF. The genes are TRBV25-1 and TRBJ1-1; D is ambiguous. From germline, CDR1 is MGHDK and CDR2 SYGVNS. V lost 7 bases to trimming and J lost 0 bases, with 9 bases between them. The CDR3 loop spans 13 amino acids. The whole variable domain, remainder taken from reference TRBV25-1 and TRBJ1-1, is EADIYQTPRYLVIGTGKKITLECSQTMGHDKMYWYQQDPGMELHLIHYSYGVNSTEKGDLSSESTVSRIRTEHFPLTLESARPSHTSQYLCASTGSVNTEAFFGQGTRLTVV.

This CDR3 reads CASSQRISGANVLTF. The DNA of the CDR3 is TGTGCCAGCAGCCAACGGATCTCTGGGGCCAACGTCCTGACTTTC. J is TRBJ2-6 and V is TRBV5-6; no firm D call. The CDR3 extends over 15 amino acids. V lost 4 bases, J lost 0 bases, and 8 bases lay in between. Germline V CDR1 and CDR2: SGHDT, YYEEEE. The complete variable domain, with remaining parts taken from reference TRBV5-6 and TRBJ2-6, reads DAGVTQSPTHLIKTRGQQVTLRCSPKSGHDTVSWYQQALGQGPQFIFQYYEEEERQRGNFPDRFSGHQFPNYSSELNVNALLLGDSALYLCASSQRISGANVLTFGAGSRLTVL.

This clonotype was seen many times. The V and J genes are TRBV29-1 and TRBJ2-3; D possibly corresponds to TRBD2 (5 bases). The CDR3 sequence is 14 residues long. Germline-derived CDR1 and CDR2 are SQVTM and ANQGSEA. Trimming took 5 bases from V and 0 from J, leaving 12 bases between them. The CDR3 DNA follows: TGCAGCGTTCCCCGCGGGTCTAGCACAGATACGCAGTATTTT. It yields the protein CSVPRGSSTDTQYF.

This clonotype has at least ten counts. The chain uses TRBV5-1 and TRBJ2-7; D is unresolved. The CDR3 is 15 amino acids. Trimming removed 0 bases from V and 2 bases from J, with 12 bases in between. Germline CDR1 SGHRS, CDR2 YFSETQ. The CDR3 coding sequence is TGCGCCAGCAGCTTGGTTGTCGGGTCAACCTACGAGCAGTACTTC. This codes for CASSLVVGSTYEQYF. Full variable domain (missing parts from reference TRBV5-1 and TRBJ2-7): KAGVTQTPRYLIKTRGQQVTLSCSPISGHRSVSWYQQTPGQGLQFLFEYFSETQRNKGNFPGRFSGRQFSNSRSEMNVSTLELGDSALYLCASSLVVGSTYEQYFGPGTRLTVT.

This clonotype was counted ten times or more. The J gene is TRBJ1-6, the V gene TRBV18; the match to TRBD1 covers 9 bases. Germline V gene sequence: CDR1 KGHSH, CDR2 LQKENI. This CDR3 is 14 amino acids long. V was clipped by 3 bases and J by 10 bases; unmatched bases: 4. The CDR3 DNA follows: TGTGCCAGCTCACCGGGGACAGGGAGGTCACCCCTCCACTTT. This sequence encodes CASSPGTGRSPLHF.

This clonotype has a count of ten or more. V usage is TRBV5-1 and J usage is TRBJ2-1; D is perhaps TRBD2 (5 bases). Trimming shortened V by 2 bases and J by 10 bases, and 10 bases separated the two germline ends. Germline lookup yields CDR1 SGHRS and CDR2 YFSETQ. This CDR3 region has 12 residues. CDR3 bases: TGCGCCAGCAGCTTCGGGGTGGTCGAGCAGTTCTTC. Translated: CASSFGVVEQFF.

This clonotype was recorded at least ten times. CDR3 residues: CASSFGGGGSYEQYF. The CDR3 bases are TGCGCCAGCAGCTTCGGGGGAGGAGGATCCTACGAGCAGTACTTC. V is TRBV5-1 and J is TRBJ2-7, with D possibly TRBD2 on 6 matching bases. Between the trimmed V and J ends, which lost 2 bases and 1 base, there was a span of 13 bases. The CDR3 has 15 residues. In germline, CDR1 is SGHRS, CDR2 YFSETQ.

This clonotype has at least ten counts. The chain uses TRBV7-8 and TRBJ2-2; TRBD2 aligns across 9 bases. Trimming removed 5 bases from V and 9 bases from J; junction bases left unmatched: 10. The CDR3 is made up of 15 amino acids. Germline CDR1 is SGHVS and CDR2 is FQNEAQ. CDR3: CASSLSGSGRRELFF. The CDR3 coding sequence is TGTGCCAGCAGCCTATCGGGTAGCGGGAGAAGGGAGCTGTTTTTT.

This clonotype was recorded many times. This rearrangement joins TRBV5-4 to TRBJ2-7; tentatively, D is TRBD2 (5 bases). The germline V gene has CDR1 SGHNT and CDR2 YYREEE (reference sequence). The CDR3 contains 14 residues. The V and J ends lost 0 bases and 1 base respectively, with 8 bases between them. The CDR3 sequence is CASSLDWRSYEQYF. DNA for the CDR3: TGTGCCAGCAGCTTGGATTGGAGGTCCTACGAGCAGTACTTC.